Included here is one T cell receptor (beta chain) sequence, with context. Its antigen is undetermined. This PCR relied on a set of 60 Vbeta primers and 13 Jbeta primers. Libraries were prepared by immunoSEQ multiplex PCR; TCRdb keeps only in-frame clonotypes and omits some of them. This table has more than 120,000 clones, approximately 78% appearing once. CDR1 is KGHSH, CDR2 LQKENI, per germline. The CDR3 loop spans 13 amino acids. V lost 6 bases and J lost 8; bases outside the gene matches: 5. The sample comes from a study of cytomegalovirus exposure and HLA in healthy donors. General observations from the study: The study flagged some 170 TCR beta chains as cytomegalovirus-associated. In a later analysis, V- and J-gene trimming of beta chains associated with a DCLRE1C missense variant, replicated independently. A later analysis reportedly identified an Asian-associated ancestry cluster as carrying fewer N-insertions than the approximately 620-donor mean. DRB1 showed the most TCR associations and HLA-C the fewest in a later analysis, as rates varied by HLA locus.

V usage is TRBV18 and J usage is TRBJ2-1; TRBD2 matches at 9 bases. Sequencing input: PBMCs. The sequence derives from a woman aged 40 to 50 in good health and CMV-seropositive. CDR3 coding DNA: TGTGCCAGCTCCCTTCGGACTAGCGATGAGCAGTTCTTC. Its translation is CASSLRTSDEQFF.